This TCR beta chain came from a study of cytomegalovirus exposure and HLA in healthy donors. In germline, CDR1 is SGHAT, CDR2 FQNNGV. This CDR3 spans 18 amino acids. V lost 1 base and J 1 base, leaving 18 bases between the germline ends. PCR employed 60 Vbeta and 13 Jbeta primers. Data came from immunoSEQ multiplex PCR; TCRdb stores just in-frame clones and leaves some out. The sample has under 130,000 clones; about 69% are singletons. Regarding the study as a whole: It was likely that a cluster of highly shared sequence variants was a sequencing artifact. As was reported, the HLA-A and HLA-B alleles of most subjects were accurately predicted from TCR beta sequences.

In its sample, this clone was seen a few times. Antigen specificity is unknown. The origin of this receptor is a man aged 40-55 years in good health and CMV-seronegative. Sequencing was carried out using PBMCs. The V gene is TRBV11-2, the J gene TRBJ2-3; D perhaps matches TRBD2 (7 bases). The CDR3: CASSLGRGASGGTDTQYF. The CDR3 coding sequence is TGTGCCAGCAGCTTAGGTCGGGGGGCCTCAGGGGGCACAGATACGCAGTATTTT.